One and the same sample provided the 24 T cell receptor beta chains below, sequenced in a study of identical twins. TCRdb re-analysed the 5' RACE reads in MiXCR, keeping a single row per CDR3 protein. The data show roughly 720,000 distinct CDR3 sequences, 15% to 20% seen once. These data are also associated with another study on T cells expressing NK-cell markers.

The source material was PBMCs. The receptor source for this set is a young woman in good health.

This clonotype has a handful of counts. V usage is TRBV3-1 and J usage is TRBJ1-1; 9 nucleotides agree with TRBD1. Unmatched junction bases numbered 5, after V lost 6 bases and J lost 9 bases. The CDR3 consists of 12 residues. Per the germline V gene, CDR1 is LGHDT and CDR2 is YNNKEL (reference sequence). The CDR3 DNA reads TGTGCCAGCAGAGGACAGGGGTCAAAAGCTTTCTTT. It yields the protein CASRGQGSKAFF.

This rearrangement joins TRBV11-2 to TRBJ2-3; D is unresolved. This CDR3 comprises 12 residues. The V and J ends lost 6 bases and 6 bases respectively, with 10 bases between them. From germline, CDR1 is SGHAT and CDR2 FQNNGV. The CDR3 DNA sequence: TGTGCCAGCAGGGACCGTGGGGATACGCAGTATTTT. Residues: CASRDRGDTQYF.

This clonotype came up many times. CDR3 in amino acids: CASSSGLAGGNEQFF. As DNA, the CDR3 is TGCGCCAGCAGCTCGGGACTAGCGGGAGGTAATGAGCAGTTCTTC. The gene calls are TRBV5-1 and TRBJ2-1, with 15 bases fitting TRBD2. Germline CDR1 is SGHRS and CDR2 is YFSETQ. Unmatched junction bases numbered 2, after V lost 3 bases and J lost 7 bases. The CDR3 loop spans 15 amino acids.

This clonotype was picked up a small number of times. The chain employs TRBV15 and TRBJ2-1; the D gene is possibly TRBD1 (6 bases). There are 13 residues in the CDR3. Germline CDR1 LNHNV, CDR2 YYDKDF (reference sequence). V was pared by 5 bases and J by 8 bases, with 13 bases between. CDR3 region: CATSGTPSDEQFF. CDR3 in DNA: TGTGCCACCAGCGGGACACCCTCGGATGAGCAGTTCTTC.

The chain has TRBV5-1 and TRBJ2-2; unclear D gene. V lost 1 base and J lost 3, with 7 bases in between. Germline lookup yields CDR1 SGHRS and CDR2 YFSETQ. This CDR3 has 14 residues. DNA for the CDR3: TGCGCCAGCAGCTTGTTTTCGGACACCGGGGAGCTGTTTTTT. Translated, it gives CASSLFSDTGELFF.

CDR3 DNA: TGCAGTGCTAGGGGGGAGGAGACCCAGTACTTC. It codes for CSARGEETQYF. V gene TRBV20-1 combines with J gene TRBJ2-5, with D perhaps given as TRBD1 or TRBD2 (5 bases each). CDR3 length: 11 residues. V was pared by 3 bases and J by 5 bases, with 7 bases between. CDR1 and CDR2 from the germline V gene are DFQATT and SNEGSKA (reference sequence).

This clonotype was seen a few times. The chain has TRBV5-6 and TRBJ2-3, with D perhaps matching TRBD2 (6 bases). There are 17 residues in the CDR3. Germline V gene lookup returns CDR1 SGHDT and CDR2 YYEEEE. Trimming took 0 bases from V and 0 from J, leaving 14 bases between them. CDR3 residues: CASSLEGFAGSTDTQYF. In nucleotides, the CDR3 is TGTGCCAGCAGCTTGGAGGGCTTCGCGGGAAGCACAGATACGCAGTATTTT.

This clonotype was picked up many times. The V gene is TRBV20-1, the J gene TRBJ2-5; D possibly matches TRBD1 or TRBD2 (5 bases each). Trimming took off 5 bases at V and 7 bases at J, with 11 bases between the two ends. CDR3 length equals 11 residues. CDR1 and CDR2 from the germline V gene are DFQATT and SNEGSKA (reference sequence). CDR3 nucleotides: TGCAGTGCTGGGGGTAAAGGGACCCAGTACTTC. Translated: CSAGGKGTQYF.

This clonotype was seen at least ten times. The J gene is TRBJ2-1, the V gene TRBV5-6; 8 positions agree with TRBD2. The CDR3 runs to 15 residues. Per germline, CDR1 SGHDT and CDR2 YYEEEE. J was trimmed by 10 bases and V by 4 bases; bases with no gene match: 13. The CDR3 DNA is TGTGCCAGCAGCCCGCGGGGACTAGAACATCTGGAGCAGTTCTTC. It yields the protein CASSPRGLEHLEQFF.

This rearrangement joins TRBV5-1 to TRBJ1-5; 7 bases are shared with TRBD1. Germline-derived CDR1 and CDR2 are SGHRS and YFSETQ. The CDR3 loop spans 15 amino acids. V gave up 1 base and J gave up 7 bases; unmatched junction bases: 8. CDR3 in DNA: TGCGCCAGCAGCTTGATTCCAGGGGGTGGGCAGCCCCAGCATTTT. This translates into CASSLIPGGGQPQHF.

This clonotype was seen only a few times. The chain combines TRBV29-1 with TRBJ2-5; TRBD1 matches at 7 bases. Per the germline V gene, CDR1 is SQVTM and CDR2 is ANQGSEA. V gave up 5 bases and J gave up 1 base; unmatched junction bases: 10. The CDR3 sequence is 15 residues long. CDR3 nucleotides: TGCAGCGTTAACCGATTGGGACAGCCCCAAGAGACCCAGTACTTC. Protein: CSVNRLGQPQETQYF.

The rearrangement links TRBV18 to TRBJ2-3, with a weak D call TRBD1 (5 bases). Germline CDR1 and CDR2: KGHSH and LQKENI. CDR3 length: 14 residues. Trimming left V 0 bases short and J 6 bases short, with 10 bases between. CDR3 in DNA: TGTGCCAGCTCACCACCGGCAGGGTCGGATACGCAGTATTTT. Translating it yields CASSPPAGSDTQYF. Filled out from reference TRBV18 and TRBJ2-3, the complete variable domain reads NAGVMQNPRHLVRRRGQEARLRCSPMKGHSHVYWYRQLPEEGLKFMVYLQKENIIDESGMPKERFSAEFPKEGPSILRIQQVVRGDSAAYFCASSPPAGSDTQYFGPGTRLTVL.

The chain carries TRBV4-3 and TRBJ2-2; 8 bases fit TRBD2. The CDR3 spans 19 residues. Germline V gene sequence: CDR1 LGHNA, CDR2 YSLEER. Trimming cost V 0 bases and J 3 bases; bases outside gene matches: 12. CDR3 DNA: TGCGCCAGCAGCCAAGATCGGGGTCGAACGGGAGGGTACACCGGGGAGCTGTTTTTT. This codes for CASSQDRGRTGGYTGELFF.

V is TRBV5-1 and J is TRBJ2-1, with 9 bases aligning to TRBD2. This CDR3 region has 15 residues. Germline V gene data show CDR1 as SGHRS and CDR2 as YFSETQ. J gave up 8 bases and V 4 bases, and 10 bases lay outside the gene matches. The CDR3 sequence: CASSLTPRGGYEQFF. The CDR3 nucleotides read TGCGCCAGCAGCCTTACTCCGCGGGGGGGGTATGAGCAGTTCTTC.

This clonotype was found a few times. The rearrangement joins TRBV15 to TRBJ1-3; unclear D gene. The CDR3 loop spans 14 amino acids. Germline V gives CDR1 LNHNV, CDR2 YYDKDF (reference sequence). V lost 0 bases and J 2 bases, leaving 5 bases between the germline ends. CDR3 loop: CATSRDRTGNTIYF. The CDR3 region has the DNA TGTGCCACCAGCAGAGATCGCACTGGAAACACCATATATTTT.

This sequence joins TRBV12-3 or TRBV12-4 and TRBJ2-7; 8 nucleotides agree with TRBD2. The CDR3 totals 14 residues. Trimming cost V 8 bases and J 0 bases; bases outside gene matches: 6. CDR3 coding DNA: TGTGCCAGCCACCTTAGCGGGAACTCCTACGAGCAGTACTTC. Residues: CASHLSGNSYEQYF.

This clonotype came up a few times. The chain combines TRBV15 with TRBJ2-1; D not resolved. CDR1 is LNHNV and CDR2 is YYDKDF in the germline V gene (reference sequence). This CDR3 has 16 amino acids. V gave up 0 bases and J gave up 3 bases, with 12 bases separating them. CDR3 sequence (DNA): TGTGCCACCAGCAGAGATCCATCAGACATCTACAATGAGCAGTTCTTC. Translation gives CATSRDPSDIYNEQFF.

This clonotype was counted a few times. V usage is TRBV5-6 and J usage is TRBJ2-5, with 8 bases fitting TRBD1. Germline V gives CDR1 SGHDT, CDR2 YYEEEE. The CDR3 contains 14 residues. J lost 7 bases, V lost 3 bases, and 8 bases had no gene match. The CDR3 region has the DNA TGTGCCAGCAGCTCGAGGACAGGGTTAGGGACCCAGTACTTC. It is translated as CASSSRTGLGTQYF. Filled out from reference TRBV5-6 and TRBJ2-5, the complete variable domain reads DAGVTQSPTHLIKTRGQQVTLRCSPKSGHDTVSWYQQALGQGPQFIFQYYEEEERQRGNFPDRFSGHQFPNYSSELNVNALLLGDSALYLCASSSRTGLGTQYFGPGTRLLVL.

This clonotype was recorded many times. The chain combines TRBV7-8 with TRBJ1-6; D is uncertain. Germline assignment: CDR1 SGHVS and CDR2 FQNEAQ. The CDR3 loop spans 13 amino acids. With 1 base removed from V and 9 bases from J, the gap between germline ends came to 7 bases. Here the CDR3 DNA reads TGTGCCAGCAGCTTAGGGACGGCTTCACCCCTCCACTTT. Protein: CASSLGTASPLHF. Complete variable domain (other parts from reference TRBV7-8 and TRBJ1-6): GAGVSQSPRYKVAKRGQDVALRCDPISGHVSLFWYQQALGQGPEFLTYFQNEAQLDKSGLPSDRFFAERPEGSVSTLKIQRTQQEDSAVYLCASSLGTASPLHFGNGTRLTVT.

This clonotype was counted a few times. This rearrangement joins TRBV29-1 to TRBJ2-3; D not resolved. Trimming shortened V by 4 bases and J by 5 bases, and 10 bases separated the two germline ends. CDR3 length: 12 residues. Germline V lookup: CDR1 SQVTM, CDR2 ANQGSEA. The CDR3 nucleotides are TGCAGCGTTGGGGCTCGACGAGATACGCAGTATTTT. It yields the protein CSVGARRDTQYF.

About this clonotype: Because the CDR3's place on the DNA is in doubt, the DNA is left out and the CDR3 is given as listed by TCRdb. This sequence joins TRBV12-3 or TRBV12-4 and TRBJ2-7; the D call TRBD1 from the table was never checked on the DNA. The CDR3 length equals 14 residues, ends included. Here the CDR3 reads CASSTSGPPYEQYF.

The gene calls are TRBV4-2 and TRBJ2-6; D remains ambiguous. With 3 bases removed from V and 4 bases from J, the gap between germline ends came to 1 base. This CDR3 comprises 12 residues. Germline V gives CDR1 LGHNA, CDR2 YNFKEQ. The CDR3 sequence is CASSHGANVLTF. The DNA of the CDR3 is TGTGCCAGCAGCCACGGGGCCAACGTCCTGACTTTC.

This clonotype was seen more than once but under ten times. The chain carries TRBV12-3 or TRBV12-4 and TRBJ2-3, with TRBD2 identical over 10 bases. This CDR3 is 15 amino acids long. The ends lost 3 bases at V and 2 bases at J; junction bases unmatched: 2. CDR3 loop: CASSFTSGATDTQYF. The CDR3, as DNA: TGTGCCAGCAGTTTCACTAGCGGGGCCACAGATACGCAGTATTTT.

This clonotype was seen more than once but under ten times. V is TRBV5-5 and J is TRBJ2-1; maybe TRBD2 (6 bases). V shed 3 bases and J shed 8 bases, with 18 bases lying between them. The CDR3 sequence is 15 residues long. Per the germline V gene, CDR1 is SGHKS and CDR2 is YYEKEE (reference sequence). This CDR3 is CASSSPDGRGDEQFF. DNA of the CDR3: TGTGCCAGCAGCTCCCCTGATGGCCGCGGGGATGAGCAGTTCTTC.